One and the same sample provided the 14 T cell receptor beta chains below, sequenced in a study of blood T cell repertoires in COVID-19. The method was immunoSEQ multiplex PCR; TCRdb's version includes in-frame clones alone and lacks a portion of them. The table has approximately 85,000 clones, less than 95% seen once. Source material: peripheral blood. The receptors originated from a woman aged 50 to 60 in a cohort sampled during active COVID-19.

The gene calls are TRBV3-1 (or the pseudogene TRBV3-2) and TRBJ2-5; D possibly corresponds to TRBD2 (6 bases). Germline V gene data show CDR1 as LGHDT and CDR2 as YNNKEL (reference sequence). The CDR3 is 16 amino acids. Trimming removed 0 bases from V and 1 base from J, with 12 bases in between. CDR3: CASSQERAGPQETQYF. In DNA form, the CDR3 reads TGTGCCAGCAGCCAAGAACGGGCGGGGCCCCAAGAGACCCAGTACTTC.

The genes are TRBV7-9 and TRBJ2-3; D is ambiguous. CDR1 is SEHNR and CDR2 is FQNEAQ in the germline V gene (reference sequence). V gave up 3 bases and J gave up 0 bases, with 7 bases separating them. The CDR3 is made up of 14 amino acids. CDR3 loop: CASSFSPSTDTQYF. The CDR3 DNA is TGTGCCAGCAGCTTCAGTCCAAGCACAGATACGCAGTATTTT.

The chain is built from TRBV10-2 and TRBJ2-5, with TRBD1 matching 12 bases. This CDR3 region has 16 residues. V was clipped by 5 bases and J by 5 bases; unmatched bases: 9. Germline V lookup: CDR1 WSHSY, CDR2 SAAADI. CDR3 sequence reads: CASSFGTGGLRETQYF. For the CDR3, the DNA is TGCGCCAGCAGTTTTGGGACAGGGGGCTTGAGGGAGACCCAGTACTTC.

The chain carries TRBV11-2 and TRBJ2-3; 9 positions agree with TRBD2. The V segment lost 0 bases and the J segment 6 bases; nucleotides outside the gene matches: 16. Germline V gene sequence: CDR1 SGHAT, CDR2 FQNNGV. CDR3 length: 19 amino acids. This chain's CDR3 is CASSLEAGASGTIWDTQYF. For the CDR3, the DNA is TGTGCCAGCAGCTTAGAGGCGGGGGCTAGCGGGACTATTTGGGATACGCAGTATTTT.

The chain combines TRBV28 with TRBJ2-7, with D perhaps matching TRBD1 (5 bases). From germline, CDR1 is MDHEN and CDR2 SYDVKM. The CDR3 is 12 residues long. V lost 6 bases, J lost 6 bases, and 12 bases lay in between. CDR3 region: CASSSLQGEQYF. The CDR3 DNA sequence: TGTGCCAGCAGCTCACTGCAGGGCGAGCAGTACTTC.

The CDR3 protein is CASSLGGSSRGYNEQFF. CDR3 DNA sequence: TGTGCCAGCAGCTTGGGAGGGAGTTCCCGGGGTTACAATGAGCAGTTCTTC. This chain connects TRBV5-4 to TRBJ2-1, with D possibly being TRBD2 (5 bases). The CDR3 is 17 residues long. V lost 0 bases and J lost 4, with 17 bases in between. The germline V gene encodes CDR1 SGHNT and CDR2 YYREEE (reference sequence).

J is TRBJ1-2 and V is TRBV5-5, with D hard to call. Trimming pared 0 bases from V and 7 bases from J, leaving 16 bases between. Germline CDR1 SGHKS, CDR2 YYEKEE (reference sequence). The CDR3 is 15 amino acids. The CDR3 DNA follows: TGTGCCAGCAGCTTGGGGTTGGAGGGCATTAGTGGCTACACCTTC. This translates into CASSLGLEGISGYTF.

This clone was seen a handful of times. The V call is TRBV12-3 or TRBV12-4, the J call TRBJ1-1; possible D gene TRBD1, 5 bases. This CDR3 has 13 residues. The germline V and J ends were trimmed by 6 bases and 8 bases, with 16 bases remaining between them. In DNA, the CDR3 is TGTGCCAGCAGAGGGGCCCCCGGGCAAGAAGCTTTCTTT. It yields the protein CASRGAPGQEAFF.

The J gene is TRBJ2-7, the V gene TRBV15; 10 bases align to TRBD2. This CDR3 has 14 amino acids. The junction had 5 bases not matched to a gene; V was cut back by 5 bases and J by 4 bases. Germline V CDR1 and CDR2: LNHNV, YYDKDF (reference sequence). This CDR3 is CATSRVAGGYEQYF. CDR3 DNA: TGTGCCACCAGCCGCGTAGCGGGAGGTTACGAGCAGTACTTC.

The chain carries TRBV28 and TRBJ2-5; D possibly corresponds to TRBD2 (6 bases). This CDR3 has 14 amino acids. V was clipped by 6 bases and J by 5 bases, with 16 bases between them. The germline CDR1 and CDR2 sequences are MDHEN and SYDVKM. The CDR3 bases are TGTGCCAGCAGCCCGGGACTGAGTTGGGAGACCCAGTACTTC. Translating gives CASSPGLSWETQYF.

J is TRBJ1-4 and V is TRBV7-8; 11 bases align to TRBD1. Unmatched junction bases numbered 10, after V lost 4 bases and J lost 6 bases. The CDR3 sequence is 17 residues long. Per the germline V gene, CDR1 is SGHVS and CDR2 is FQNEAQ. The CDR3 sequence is CASSSWTGGGWYEKLFF. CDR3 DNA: TGTGCCAGCAGCTCGTGGACAGGGGGCGGTTGGTATGAAAAACTGTTTTTT.

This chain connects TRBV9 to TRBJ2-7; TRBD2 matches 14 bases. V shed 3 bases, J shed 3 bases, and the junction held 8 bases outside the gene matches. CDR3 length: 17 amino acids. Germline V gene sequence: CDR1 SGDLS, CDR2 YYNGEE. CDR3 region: CASSAGLAGGQNYEQYF. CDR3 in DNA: TGTGCCAGCAGCGCCGGACTAGCGGGAGGCCAGAACTACGAGCAGTACTTC.

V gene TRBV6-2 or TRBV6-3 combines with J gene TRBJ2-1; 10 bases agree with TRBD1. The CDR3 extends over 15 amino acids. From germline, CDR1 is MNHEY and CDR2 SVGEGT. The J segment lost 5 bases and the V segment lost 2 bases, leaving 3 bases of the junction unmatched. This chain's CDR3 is CASSYPGQGNNEQFF. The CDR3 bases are TGTGCCAGCAGTTACCCGGGACAGGGGAACAATGAGCAGTTCTTC.

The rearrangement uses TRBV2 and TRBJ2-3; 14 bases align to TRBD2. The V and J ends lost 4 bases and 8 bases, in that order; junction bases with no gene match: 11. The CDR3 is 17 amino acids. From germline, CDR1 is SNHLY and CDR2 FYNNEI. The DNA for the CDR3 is TGTGCCAGCAGTGGGGGACTAGCGGGAGCTGAGGGTGTTACGCAGTATTTT. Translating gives CASSGGLAGAEGVTQYF.